This T cell receptor (beta chain) was found in a study of shared clonotypes between healthy human individuals. Sequenced by immunoSEQ multiplex PCR; TCRdb stores in-frame clones only, minus some. The profile covers roughly 2.4 million clones, with approximately 95% appearing a single time and less than 0.15% taken by the ten largest. Looked up from germline, CDR1 is KGHSH and CDR2 is LQKENI. The CDR3 loop spans 17 amino acids. Losses at the gene ends were 3 bases for V and 8 bases for J; bases not matched to a gene: 11. The V gene is TRBV18, the J gene TRBJ1-6, with TRBD1 matching 9 bases. Sample: naive CD4+ T cells sorted from blood. Subset reported: CD45RA+ positively selected. This sequence was found in a man aged 18-30 years in good health. The CDR3 is CASSPGAQGAKDSPLHF. CDR3 DNA sequence: TGTGCCAGCTCACCGGGTGCACAGGGGGCGAAGGATTCACCCCTCCACTTT.